This entry describes one TCR beta chain. The antigen is undetermined. For the second PCR, which ran for about 6 to 11 cycles, a sample-barcoded 5' primer and a J-beta primer mix were used. Every molecule of cDNA carried a tag from a template-switch adaptor with 12 random nucleotides. MiXCR, run by TCRdb on the 5' RACE reads, gives a single entry per CDR3 protein. The sample holds approximately 600,000 distinct CDR3 sequences, 58% seen once. These data are taken from a study of blood T cells in healthy people across ages. The study's findings and limits: Relative to aged donors, long-lived donors carried more naive CD4+ cells and displayed higher diversity.

Germline CDR1 and CDR2: SGHRS and YFSETQ. V dropped 4 bases and J dropped 2 bases, with 7 bases sitting between them. The CDR3 spans 12 residues. The donors, aged roughly 6 to 100, were healthy Caucasians from Russia. The authors drew ten milliliters of peripheral blood from each donor. V usage is TRBV5-1 and J usage is TRBJ2-7; D is uncertain. Sequenced material: blood. The receptor was isolated from a man aged 55 to 70 in good health. CDR3 DNA sequence: TGCGCCAGCAGCGGGGATACCTACGAGCAGTACTTC. This sequence encodes CASSGDTYEQYF.